Below, one TCR beta chain is given with its context. The target antigen is unknown. CD8+CD57+ cell expansion, shown by flow cytometry, had occurred in the patients selected for sequencing. No therapy had been given to the patients at the time of blood sampling. The CDR3 length is 18 residues. The V segment lost 2 bases and the J segment 5 bases; nucleotides outside the gene matches: 13. Germline assignment: CDR1 SGHVS and CDR2 FQNEAQ. Genomic DNA templated the TCR beta VDJ and CDR3 profiling. TCRdb ran MiXCR on the reads and lists one entry per CDR3 protein. The table includes under 200,000 distinct CDR3 sequences, around half detected once. These data originate in a study of CD8+CD57+ T cells in acquired aplastic anemia. Study-level information: The DNA of sorted CD4+ and CD8+ cells averaged roughly 3 ug.

Study results and caveats: Patients had around 30 CD8+ CDR3 sequences in common with controls (the shared set).

The receptor was isolated from a human donor with aplastic anemia. This chain uses TRBV7-8 with TRBJ2-2; 8 positions agree with TRBD2. The specimen sequenced was sorted CD4+, CD8+, or CD8+CD57+ T cells (not recorded which) from PBMCs. The CDR3 DNA is TGTGCCAGCAGCTTATTTGGGTCGAGCGGGAGTAAAACCGGGGAGCTGTTTTTT. Protein sequence: CASSLFGSSGSKTGELFF.